This is a list of T cell receptor beta chains from one sample in a study of blood T cell repertoires in COVID-19. Here immunoSEQ multiplex PCR was the method, and the copy in TCRdb shows in-frame clones only, minus some. The data contain about 180,000 clones, 70% to 90% of them singletons. Sequencing used peripheral blood. These receptors were taken from a woman younger than 45 with acute or convalescent COVID-19. Both conserved end residues are part of each CDR3. The D gene is left open where the match is weak. Not every row has a clone size; where given, it reads once, few, many or a size class.

length: 15
V: TRBV5-1
D: .
J: TRBJ2-3
size: .
CDR3: CASSLVPGLTDTQYF
DNA: TGCGCCAGCAGCTTGGTGCCGGGACTCACAGATACGCAGTATTTT

length: 20
V: TRBV5-5
D: TRBD2
J: TRBJ2-1
size: .
CDR3: CASTEKVRLQPGTSGNEQFF
DNA: TGTGCCAGCACCGAAAAAGTCCGGTTGCAGCCGGGGACTAGCGGGAATGAGCAGTTCTTC

length: 13
V: TRBV19
D: .
J: TRBJ2-5
size: .
CDR3: CASSGSGQETQYF
DNA: TGTGCCAGTAGTGGGTCAGGGCAGGAGACCCAGTACTTC

length: 11
V: TRBV4-2
D: TRBD1
J: TRBJ1-1
size: .
CDR3: CASLYRGRAFF
DNA: TGTGCCAGCTTATACAGGGGACGAGCTTTCTTT

length: 12
V: TRBV5-1
D: .
J: TRBJ1-1
size: .
CDR3: CASMGEHSEAFF
DNA: TGCGCCAGCATGGGCGAACACTCTGAAGCTTTCTTT

length: 15
V: TRBV6-5
D: .
J: TRBJ1-5
size: .
CDR3: CASSRTSYSNQPQHF
DNA: TGTGCCAGCAGTAGGACAAGCTATAGCAATCAGCCCCAGCATTTT

length: 14
V: TRBV1
D: .
J: TRBJ2-1
size: .
CDR3: CTSSQGRALDEQFF
DNA: TGCACCAGCAGCCAAGGGAGGGCTCTGGATGAGCAGTTCTTC

length: 14
V: TRBV5-4
D: TRBD1
J: TRBJ2-3
size: .
CDR3: CASRYGQGTDTQYF
DNA: TGTGCCAGCAGATATGGACAGGGTACAGATACGCAGTATTTT

length: 14
V: TRBV7-2
D: .
J: TRBJ2-3
size: .
CDR3: CASSLATRTDTQYF
DNA: TGTGCCAGCAGCTTAGCAACCCGGACAGATACGCAGTATTTT

length: 15
V: TRBV5-4
D: TRBD1
J: TRBJ2-5
size: .
CDR3: CASSPRDRVGETQYF
DNA: TGTGCCAGCAGCCCACGGGACAGGGTAGGAGAGACCCAGTACTTC

length: 15
V: TRBV27
D: TRBD2
J: TRBJ2-7
size: .
CDR3: CASSGHTGGFYEQYF
DNA: TGTGCCAGCAGTGGGCATACGGGAGGGTTCTACGAGCAGTACTTC

length: 17
V: TRBV5-4
D: TRBD1
J: TRBJ1-6
size: few
CDR3: CASSLVYGDSYNSPLHF
DNA: TGTGCCAGCAGCTTGGTGTACGGGGACAGCTATAATTCACCCCTCCACTTT

length: 15
V: TRBV28
D: .
J: TRBJ1-1
size: .
CDR3: CASSLTGSMNTEAFF
DNA: TGTGCCAGCAGTCTAACAGGGAGCATGAACACTGAAGCTTTCTTT

length: 14
V: TRBV4-2
D: TRBD2
J: TRBJ2-5
size: .
CDR3: CASRRLAGQETQYF
DNA: TGTGCCAGCAGACGACTAGCGGGGCAAGAGACCCAGTACTTC

length: 15
V: TRBV7-2
D: .
J: TRBJ1-3
size: .
CDR3: CASSPRGGSGNTIYF
DNA: TGTGCCAGCAGCCCCCGGGGAGGGTCAGGAAACACCATATATTTT

length: 13
V: TRBV6-5
D: TRBD2
J: TRBJ2-5
size: once
CDR3: CASLTSGQETQYF
DNA: TGTGCCAGCTTGACTAGCGGCCAAGAGACCCAGTACTTC